These 7 T cell receptor beta chains came from one sample sequenced in a study of Graves' ophthalmopathy and Graves' hyperthyroidism. TCR beta CDR3 regions were amplified from RNA transcripts. The workflow started with a first-round RT-PCR run with HTBI primers and then moved on to a second-round multiplex PCR. TCRdb recomputed calls from the multiplex PCR reads with MiXCR, one row per CDR3 protein. This table has roughly 600,000 distinct CDR3 sequences, 35% to 45% appearing once. The specimen was peripheral blood or thyroid tissue (not recorded which). Receptor source: an adult man with Graves' hyperthyroidism.

This clonotype was recorded a few times. The gene calls are TRBV11-3 and TRBJ1-1, with D perhaps TRBD1 (6 bases). Between the trimmed V and J ends, which lost 8 bases and 0 bases, there was a span of 16 bases. The CDR3 length is 15 residues. Germline CDR1 SGHNT, CDR2 YENEEA. This chain's CDR3 is CASQGGGTMNTEAFF. The DNA for the CDR3 is TGTGCCAGCCAAGGGGGGGGGACGATGAACACTGAAGCTTTCTTT.

The chain couples TRBV12-3 or TRBV12-4 to TRBJ2-2, with 8 nucleotides matching TRBD1. This CDR3 contains 15 residues. J was trimmed by 2 bases and V by 7 bases; bases with no gene match: 6. The CDR3: CASNTQGANTGELFF. The CDR3 DNA is TGTGCCAGCAATACTCAGGGGGCAAACACCGGGGAGCTGTTTTTT.

This clonotype was seen a single time. Lacking the conserved final phenylalanine or tryptophan, this CDR3 likely reflects a read error. The V and J genes are TRBV10-2 and TRBJ1-1; D unclear. The CDR3 has 14 amino acids. Per the germline V gene, CDR1 is WSHSY and CDR2 is SAAADI. The V and J ends lost 4 bases and 3 bases respectively, with 12 bases between them. CDR3 sequence reads: CASSVREPYTEAFL. CDR3 nucleotides: TGCGCCAGCAGTGTAAGGGAACCCTACACTGAAGCTTTCCTT.

V is TRBV3-1 and J is TRBJ2-2; D gene uncertain. Germline assignment: CDR1 LGHDT and CDR2 YNNKEL (reference sequence). The CDR3 loop spans 15 amino acids. Deletions cut 3 bases from V and 1 base from J, with 9 bases between. In DNA, the CDR3 is TGTGCCAGCAGCCAGTCCGAACTGAACACCGGGGAGCTGTTTTTT. Translating gives CASSQSELNTGELFF.

As concerns this clonotype: This may arise from a read error, as a much more abundant clone is one base away. J is TRBJ2-7 and V is TRBV19; the D gene is possibly TRBD1 (6 bases). The ends were cut back, 5 bases at V and 5 bases at J, with 13 bases in the middle. CDR1 is LNHDA and CDR2 is SQIVND in the germline V gene (reference sequence). This CDR3 region has 13 residues. The CDR3 is CASSQQGGHEQYF. The CDR3 region has the DNA TGTGCCAGTAGTCAACAGGGCGGCCACGAGCAGTACTTC. Supplemented by reference TRBV19 and TRBJ2-7, the full variable domain reads DGGITQSPKYLFRKEGQNVTLSCEQNLNHDAMYWYRQDPGQGLRLIYYSQIVNDFQKGDIAEGYSVSREKKESFPLTVTSAQKNPTAFYLCASSQQGGHEQYFGPGTRLTVT.

The V and J genes are TRBV14 and TRBJ2-2; a possible D gene is TRBD2 (6 bases). Germline V CDR1 and CDR2: SGHDN, FVKESK. V lost 0 bases to trimming and J lost 7 bases, with 15 bases between them. The CDR3 loop spans 16 amino acids. The CDR3, as DNA: TGTGCCAGCAGCCAAGATTTAGTGACTAGTAGCGGGGAGCTGTTTTTT. It codes for CASSQDLVTSSGELFF.

The table lists this clonotype with a few counts. V and J are TRBV27 and TRBJ1-1; 8 nucleotides align to TRBD1. Trimming cost V 6 bases and J 12 bases; bases outside gene matches: 12. The germline V gene has CDR1 MNHEY and CDR2 SMNVEV (reference sequence). The length of the CDR3 is 13 residues. DNA of the CDR3: TGTGCCAGCAGAGCAAGAGGACAGGGAGTTTCTTTCTTT. This gives the protein CASRARGQGVSFF.